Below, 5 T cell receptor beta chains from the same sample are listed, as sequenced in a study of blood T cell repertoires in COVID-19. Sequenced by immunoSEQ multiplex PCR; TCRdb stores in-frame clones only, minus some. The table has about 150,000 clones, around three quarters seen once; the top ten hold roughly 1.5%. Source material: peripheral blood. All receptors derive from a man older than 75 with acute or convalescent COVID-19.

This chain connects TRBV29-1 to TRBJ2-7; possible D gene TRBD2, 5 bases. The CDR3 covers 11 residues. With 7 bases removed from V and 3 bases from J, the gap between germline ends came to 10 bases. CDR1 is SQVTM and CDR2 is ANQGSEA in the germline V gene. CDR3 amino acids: CSASDFYEQYF. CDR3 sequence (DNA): TGCAGCGCCTCGGACTTCTACGAGCAGTACTTC.

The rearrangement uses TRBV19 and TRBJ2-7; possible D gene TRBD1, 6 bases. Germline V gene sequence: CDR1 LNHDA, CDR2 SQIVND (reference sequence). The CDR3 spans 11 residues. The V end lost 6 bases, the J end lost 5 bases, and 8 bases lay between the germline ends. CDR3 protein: CASSPGDEQYF. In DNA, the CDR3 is TGTGCCAGTAGCCCAGGGGACGAGCAGTACTTC.

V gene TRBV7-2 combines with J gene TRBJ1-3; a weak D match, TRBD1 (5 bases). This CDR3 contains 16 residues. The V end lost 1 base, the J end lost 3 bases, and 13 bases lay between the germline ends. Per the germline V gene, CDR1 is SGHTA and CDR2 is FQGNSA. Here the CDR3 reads CASSLGGGLGGNTIYF. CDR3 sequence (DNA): TGTGCCAGCAGCTTAGGTGGGGGGTTGGGTGGAAACACCATATATTTT.

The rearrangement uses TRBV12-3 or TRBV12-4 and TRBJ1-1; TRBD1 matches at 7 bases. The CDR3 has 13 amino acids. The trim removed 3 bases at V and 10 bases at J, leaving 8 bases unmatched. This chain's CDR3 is CASSLDRWLGAFF. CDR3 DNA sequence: TGTGCCAGCAGTTTGGACAGGTGGTTGGGAGCTTTCTTT.

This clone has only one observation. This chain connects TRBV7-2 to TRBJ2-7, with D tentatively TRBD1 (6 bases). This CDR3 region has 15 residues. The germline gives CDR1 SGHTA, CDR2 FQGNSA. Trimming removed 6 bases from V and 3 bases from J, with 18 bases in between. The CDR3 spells CASRLGHSGDYEQYF. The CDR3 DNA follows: TGTGCCAGCAGGTTGGGACACTCTGGGGACTACGAGCAGTACTTC.